The next 4 T cell receptor beta chains were all read from a single sample in a study of high-grade serous ovarian cancer treatment subgroups. Using immunoSEQ multiplex PCR, the repertoire was profiled, and TCRdb retains in-frame clones only, with some absent. Of more than 2,500 clones listed, 82% are singletons. Tumor samples were taken before definitive surgery or chemotherapy. Sequencing was carried out using tumor tissue. The receptors were sampled from a human donor with high-grade serous ovarian cancer.

The V call is TRBV30, the J call TRBJ2-2, with D perhaps assigned TRBD1 or TRBD2 (5 bases each). The CDR3 loop spans 14 amino acids. CDR1 and CDR2 (germline): GTSNPN, SVGIG (reference sequence). Trimming removed 4 bases at V and 4 bases at J, with 13 bases between. The CDR3 loop is CAWTRGGVTGELFF. The CDR3 nucleotides read TGTGCCTGGACGAGGGGCGGAGTCACCGGGGAGCTGTTTTTT.

V gene TRBV5-4 combines with J gene TRBJ2-5; 8 nucleotides line up with TRBD1. This CDR3 is 16 amino acids long. V lost 4 bases to trimming and J lost 0 bases; unmatched junction nucleotides: 8. CDR1 and CDR2 (germline): SGHNT, YYREEE (reference sequence). CDR3 protein: CASSLGQADYQETQYF. CDR3 in DNA: TGTGCCAGCAGCCTGGGACAGGCGGACTACCAAGAGACCCAGTACTTC.

The gene calls are TRBV9 and TRBJ1-5, with D perhaps TRBD1 (5 bases). V lost 3 bases and J 4 bases, leaving 14 bases between the germline ends. CDR1 is SGDLS, CDR2 YYNGEE, per germline. CDR3 length: 15 amino acids. The CDR3 coding sequence is TGTGCCAGCAGCGCCACGGGACTCCTTAATCAGCCCCAGCATTTT. Its translation is CASSATGLLNQPQHF.

The rearrangement links TRBV6-1 to TRBJ2-4; D is unresolved. The CDR3 is made up of 15 amino acids. Germline lookup yields CDR1 MNHNS and CDR2 SASEGT. Trimming took off 0 bases at V and 0 bases at J, with 6 bases between the two ends. The CDR3 reads CASSEAILAKNIQYF. For the CDR3, the DNA is TGTGCCAGCAGTGAAGCTATACTAGCCAAAAACATTCAGTACTTC.